Below, 10 T cell receptor beta chains from the same sample are listed, as sequenced in a study of shared clonotypes between healthy human individuals. Here immunoSEQ multiplex PCR was the method, and the copy in TCRdb shows in-frame clones only, minus some. The profile shows more than 850,000 clones, about 80% of them singletons. The material sequenced was memory CD4+ T cells from PBMCs. As for subset: CD45RA-negative fraction. The receptors derive from a man aged 18 to 30 in good health. Some clones in this sample may be carry-over from other donors' samples.

The chain joins TRBV5-6 to TRBJ2-7; D might be TRBD2 (6 bases). The CDR3 is 16 amino acids. Between the trimmed V and J ends, which lost 2 bases and 0 bases, there was a span of 15 bases. The germline V gene encodes CDR1 SGHDT and CDR2 YYEEEE. CDR3 coding DNA: TGTGCCAGCAGCTTCGTTTCTGGAGGGAGCTCCTACGAGCAGTACTTC. Amino acid sequence: CASSFVSGGSSYEQYF.

The rearrangement joins TRBV9 to TRBJ2-7; the D is unclear. The germline V gene has CDR1 SGDLS and CDR2 YYNGEE. V was trimmed by 2 bases and J by 2 bases, leaving 14 bases between them. The CDR3 is 15 amino acids. DNA of the CDR3: TGTGCCAGCAGCGTTGGCAGCCATCCGACCTACGAGCAGTACTTC. Protein: CASSVGSHPTYEQYF.

The chain combines TRBV30 with TRBJ1-3; 10 bases are a match to TRBD1. Looked up from germline, CDR1 is GTSNPN and CDR2 is SVGIG (reference sequence). With 0 bases clipped from V and 4 bases from J, the junction kept 3 bases outside the gene matches. This CDR3 spans 15 amino acids. The CDR3 DNA sequence: TGTGCCTGGAGTGTAGGGACAGGGGCCGGAAACACCATATATTTT. This encodes CAWSVGTGAGNTIYF. The complete variable domain, with remaining parts taken from reference TRBV30 and TRBJ1-3, reads SQTIHQWPATLVQPVGSPLSLECTVEGTSNPNLYWYRQAAGRGLQLLFYSVGIGQISSEVPQNLSASRPQDRQFILSSKKLLLSDSGFYLCAWSVGTGAGNTIYFGEGSWLTVV.

This clone was observed a single time. The J gene is TRBJ2-5, the V gene TRBV9; TRBD2 matches 9 bases. With V trimmed by 0 bases and J by 4 bases, 13 bases remained unmatched. This CDR3 spans 18 amino acids. CDR1 SGDLS and CDR2 YYNGEE come from the germline V gene. CDR3 protein: CASSVGWSAGGSGETQYF. CDR3 nucleotide sequence: TGTGCCAGCAGCGTAGGGTGGAGCGCGGGAGGGTCTGGAGAGACCCAGTACTTC.

V usage is TRBV6-5 and J usage is TRBJ2-3; D unresolved. Trimming took off 9 bases at V and 11 bases at J, with 15 bases between the two ends. Germline assignment: CDR1 MNHEY and CDR2 SVGAGI. This CDR3 has 11 residues. This CDR3 is CASSGSTEQYF. In nucleotides, the CDR3 is TGTGCCAGTTCCGGATCGACTGAGCAGTATTTT.

This chain uses TRBV7-3 with TRBJ2-5, with D possibly being TRBD2 (5 bases). V was shortened by 5 bases and J by 3 bases, with 10 bases between the two germline ends. This CDR3 region has 13 residues. CDR1 is SGHTA, CDR2 FQGTGA, per germline. CDR3 in DNA: TGTGCCAGCAGCCGCGGTAGCGAAGAGACCCAGTACTTC. It translates to CASSRGSEETQYF. The full variable domain, in which reference TRBV7-3 and TRBJ2-5 provide the parts outside the CDR3, is GAGVSQTPSNKVTEKGKYVELRCDPISGHTALYWYRQSLGQGPEFLIYFQGTGAADDSGLPNDRFFAVRPEGSVSTLKIQRTERGDSAVYLCASSRGSEETQYFGPGTRLLVL.

A word on this clone: A read error may account for a junction end that differs from germline. The chain links TRBV18 to TRBJ2-7; D could derive from TRBD1 or TRBD2 (7 bases each). In germline, CDR1 is KGHSH, CDR2 LQKENI. The CDR3 covers 12 residues. The CDR3 loop reads CASSPSTGPGRF. CDR3 nucleotide sequence: TGTGCCAGCTCACCGTCGACAGGGCCCGGGAGGTTC.

This clone showed up just a few times. Different DNA sequences within this sample yield the same CDR3. The chain links TRBV5-1 to TRBJ2-5; no clear D gene. Trimming shortened V by 0 bases and J by 5 bases, and 11 bases separated the two germline ends. Germline V gene sequence: CDR1 SGHRS, CDR2 YFSETQ. The CDR3 extends over 14 amino acids. CDR3 in DNA: TGCGCCAGCAGCTTGGGTCACTTGGGGGAGACCCAGTACTTC. This translates into CASSLGHLGETQYF.

Note on this clone: Other DNA sequences within the sample encode an identical CDR3. The genes are TRBV5-4 and TRBJ2-3; 10 bases fit TRBD2. CDR1 is SGHNT and CDR2 is YYREEE in the germline V gene (reference sequence). Unmatched junction bases numbered 2, after V lost 0 bases and J lost 4 bases. The CDR3 is 15 amino acids. The DNA for the CDR3 is TGTGCCAGCAGCTTGGTAGCGGGAGGCCCAGATACGCAGTATTTT. It translates to CASSLVAGGPDTQYF.

The chain has TRBV6-1 and TRBJ2-5, with 12 nucleotides matching TRBD2. V shed 3 bases and J 4 bases; nucleotides not matched to a gene: 12. The CDR3 sequence is 18 residues long. Germline lookup yields CDR1 MNHNS and CDR2 SASEGT. The CDR3 spells CASSEGWLAGGVLETQYF. The CDR3 coding sequence is TGTGCCAGCAGTGAGGGCTGGCTAGCGGGGGGGGTTTTAGAGACCCAGTACTTC.